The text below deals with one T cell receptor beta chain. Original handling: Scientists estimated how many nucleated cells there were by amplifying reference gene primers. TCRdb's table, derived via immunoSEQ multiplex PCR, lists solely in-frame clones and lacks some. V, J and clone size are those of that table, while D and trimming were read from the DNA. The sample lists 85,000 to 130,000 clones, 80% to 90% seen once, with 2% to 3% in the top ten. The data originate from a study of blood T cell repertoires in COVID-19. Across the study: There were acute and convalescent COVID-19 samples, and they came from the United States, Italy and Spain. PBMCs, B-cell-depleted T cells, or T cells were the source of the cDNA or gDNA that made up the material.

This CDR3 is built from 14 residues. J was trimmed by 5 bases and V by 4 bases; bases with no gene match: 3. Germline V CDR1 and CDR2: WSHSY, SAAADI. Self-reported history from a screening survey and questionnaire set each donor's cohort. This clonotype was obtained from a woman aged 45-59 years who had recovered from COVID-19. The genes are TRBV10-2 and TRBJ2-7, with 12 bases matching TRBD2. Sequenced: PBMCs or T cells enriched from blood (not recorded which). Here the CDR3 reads CASSGTSGIDEQYF. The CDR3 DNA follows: TGCGCCAGCAGTGGGACTAGCGGGATAGACGAGCAGTACTTC.